These 26 T cell receptor beta chains were all obtained from the same sample, sequenced in a study of shared clonotypes between healthy human individuals (TCRdb year 2020). The library was built by means of the immunoSEQ multiplex PCR assay. TCRdb holds this immuneACCESS table with in-frame rearrangements only. Some clones are missing; in checked studies, unresolved V genes explain under half, and the rest has no known cause. The sample table holds more than 850,000 clones, of which 70% to 80% were seen once. The top ten hold approximately 0.52% of the sample. Sequencing input: memory CD4+ T cells from PBMCs. This specimen's cell subset or site label, interpreted: CD45RA-negative fraction. The receptor set was obtained from a man aged 18 to 30 in good health. Some clones in this sample may be carry-over from other donors' samples.

J is TRBJ2-5 and V is TRBV7-2; D remains unclear. CDR1 and CDR2 (germline): SGHTA, FQGNSA. The germline V and J ends were trimmed by 3 bases and 2 bases, with 10 bases remaining between them. The CDR3 consists of 14 residues. CDR3 region: CASSFQAKQETQYF. The CDR3, as DNA: TGTGCCAGCAGCTTCCAAGCGAAACAAGAGACCCAGTACTTC.

The table lists this clone with a count of one. The CDR3, as DNA: TGTGCCAGCAGTTTACTTAGCGGAGGGGGCAACACTGAAGCTTTCTTT. It specifies CASSLLSGGGNTEAFF. V and J are TRBV27 and TRBJ1-1; 7 positions agree with TRBD1. The germline V gene has CDR1 MNHEY and CDR2 SMNVEV (reference sequence). The junction had 8 bases not matched to a gene; V was cut back by 2 bases and J by 2 bases. This CDR3 spans 16 amino acids.

V is TRBV12-5 and J is TRBJ1-2; no reliable D call. The V gene lost 5 bases and the J gene lost 3 bases, with 16 bases spanning the gap. CDR3 length: 15 residues. CDR1 is LGHNT and CDR2 is FRNRAP in the germline V gene. CDR3 residues: CASGPPSGPDYGYTF. In DNA, the CDR3 is TGTGCTAGTGGTCCCCCCTCCGGGCCCGACTATGGCTACACCTTC.

This clone was found once. This rearrangement joins TRBV6-5 to TRBJ1-2, with TRBD1 matching over 8 bases. With 2 bases clipped from V and 4 bases from J, the junction kept 3 bases outside the gene matches. CDR3 length equals 14 residues. Germline assignment: CDR1 MNHEY and CDR2 SVGAGI. This CDR3 reads CASSYRTGFYGYTF. The CDR3 nucleotides are TGTGCCAGCAGTTACCGGACAGGGTTCTATGGCTACACCTTC.

This chain joins TRBV7-8 and TRBJ2-7, with D perhaps being TRBD1 or TRBD2 (5 bases each). The V and J ends lost 5 bases and 5 bases respectively, with 16 bases between them. Germline V gene lookup returns CDR1 SGHVS and CDR2 FQNEAQ. The CDR3 is 14 amino acids. CDR3 in amino acids: CASSMDSRGHEQYF. As DNA, the CDR3 is TGTGCCAGCAGCATGGACTCGAGGGGCCACGAGCAGTACTTC.

Points on this clone: Other DNA variants within this sample encode the same CDR3. The V and J genes are TRBV2 and TRBJ1-1; no clear D. V was trimmed by 6 bases and J by 4 bases, leaving 6 bases between them. The CDR3 has 11 residues. Germline CDR1 is SNHLY and CDR2 is FYNNEI. CDR3 bases: TGTGCCAGCAGAAGGGCCACTGAAGCTTTCTTT. It codes for CASRRATEAFF.

With regard to this clone: A single base separates this from a much larger clone, so it may be a read error. V is TRBV6-4 and J is TRBJ1-1, with TRBD1 as a possible D gene (5 bases). The germline CDR1 and CDR2 sequences are MRHNA and SNTAGT. Trimming left V 6 bases short and J 0 bases short, with 8 bases between. The CDR3 length is 13 residues. The CDR3 protein is CASSLQVNTEAFF. The DNA of the CDR3 is TGTGCCAGCAGCTTACAGGTGAACACTGAAGCTTTCTTT.

There are a few counts of this clone. Other DNA sequences in the same sample also yield this CDR3. V and J are TRBV7-9 and TRBJ2-7, with a possible D match to TRBD1 (6 bases). With 5 bases removed from V and 3 bases from J, the gap between germline ends came to 8 bases. CDR3 length: 12 residues. Germline CDR1 reads SEHNR; CDR2 reads FQNEAQ (reference sequence). Here the CDR3 reads CASSPTGYEQYF. The CDR3 region has the DNA TGTGCCAGCAGCCCGACAGGCTACGAGCAGTACTTC. Using reference TRBV7-9 and TRBJ2-7 for the parts outside the CDR3, the full variable domain is DTGVSQNPRHKITKRGQNVTFRCDPISEHNRLYWYRQTLGQGPEFLTYFQNEAQLEKSRLLSDRFSAERPKGSFSTLEIQRTEQGDSAMYLCASSPTGYEQYFGPGTRLTVT.

The gene calls are TRBV5-1 and TRBJ2-7, with D possibly matching TRBD2 (6 bases). This CDR3 is built from 15 residues. V lost 4 bases and J 3 bases, leaving 17 bases between the germline ends. Per germline, CDR1 SGHRS and CDR2 YFSETQ. The CDR3 region is CASSPSLGGFYEQYF. The CDR3 DNA reads as TGCGCCAGCAGCCCCTCGCTTGGGGGGTTCTACGAGCAGTACTTC.

This clone was observed once. The same CDR3 can be traced to other DNA sequences in this sample. This sequence joins TRBV7-3 and TRBJ2-1; 10 bases are shared with TRBD1. Germline CDR1 SGHTA, CDR2 FQGTGA. V shed 1 base and J 4 bases; nucleotides not matched to a gene: 4. The CDR3 contains 16 residues. The chain's CDR3 is CASSLNSGQGYNEQFF. DNA of the CDR3: TGTGCCAGCAGCTTAAACTCGGGACAGGGGTACAATGAGCAGTTCTTC.

V and J are TRBV15 and TRBJ1-2, with D maybe TRBD1 (5 bases). This CDR3 is 14 amino acids long. V shed 5 bases and J shed 5 bases, with 15 bases lying between them. The germline V gene has CDR1 LNHNV and CDR2 YYDKDF (reference sequence). CDR3 nucleotides: TGTGCCACCAGCTATGACGGGGGTTCATATGGCTACACCTTC. Translated, it gives CATSYDGGSYGYTF.

V gene TRBV30 combines with J gene TRBJ1-2; 10 bases are shared with TRBD1. This CDR3 has 18 amino acids. The V gene end was trimmed by 3 bases and the J gene end by 8 bases; junction bases not matched to a gene: 21. Germline-derived CDR1 and CDR2 are GTSNPN and SVGIG (reference sequence). Here the CDR3 reads CAWSAPRTGGTGRLGYTF. The CDR3 nucleotides read TGTGCCTGGAGCGCTCCCAGGACAGGGGGTACGGGCCGGTTGGGCTACACCTTC.

As for this clone: Other DNA variants within this sample encode the same CDR3. V gene TRBV5-1 combines with J gene TRBJ2-5; 10 nucleotides line up with TRBD1. The J segment lost 4 bases and the V segment lost 0 bases, leaving 3 bases of the junction unmatched. The CDR3 spans 15 residues. The germline CDR1 and CDR2 sequences are SGHRS and YFSETQ. CDR3 DNA: TGCGCCAGCAGCTTGGTCGGGACAGGGGCAGAGACCCAGTACTTC. It specifies CASSLVGTGAETQYF.

This clone was found many times. This rearrangement joins TRBV5-4 to TRBJ1-4; 9 bases match TRBD1. The CDR3 consists of 14 residues. Germline V gene sequence: CDR1 SGHNT, CDR2 YYREEE (reference sequence). V trimming: 0 bases; J trimming: 11 bases; junction bases outside the gene matches: 5. Here the CDR3 reads CASSLGGQGGKLFF. The CDR3 DNA is TGTGCCAGCAGCTTGGGGGGACAGGGAGGGAAACTGTTTTTT.

V and J are TRBV2 and TRBJ1-5; no reliable D call. CDR1 and CDR2 (germline): SNHLY, FYNNEI. The CDR3 totals 14 residues. Trimming took off 4 bases at V and 6 bases at J, with 13 bases between the two ends. The CDR3 loop is CASSGRTWGQPQHF. CDR3 in DNA: TGTGCCAGCAGTGGGCGGACTTGGGGTCAGCCCCAGCATTTT. Based on the CDR3 plus reference TRBV2 and TRBJ1-5, the full variable domain is EPEVTQTPSHQVTQMGQEVILRCVPISNHLYFYWYRQILGQKVEFLVSFYNNEISEKSEIFDDQFSVERPDGSNFTLKIRSTKLEDSAMYFCASSGRTWGQPQHFGDGTRLSIL.

This chain connects TRBV5-1 to TRBJ1-1; D unresolved. The CDR3 is 13 residues long. Germline V gives CDR1 SGHRS, CDR2 YFSETQ. V was cut by 3 bases and J by 0 bases, with 6 bases left in between. CDR3 nucleotide sequence: TGCGCCAGCAGCTGGAACCTGAACACTGAAGCTTTCTTT. Translating gives CASSWNLNTEAFF.

This clone was counted a single time. CDR3 DNA sequence: TGTGCCATCAAGACAGGACAGGGCGAAGAGCAGTACTTC. Its translation is CAIKTGQGEEQYF. The chain has TRBV10-3 and TRBJ2-7; 8 bases are shared with TRBD1. CDR3 size: 13 residues. With V trimmed by 7 bases and J by 7 bases, 9 bases remained unmatched. Germline V gives CDR1 ENHRY, CDR2 SYGVKD.

The chain uses TRBV7-2 and TRBJ2-3, with TRBD2 as a possible D gene (6 bases). Per the germline V gene, CDR1 is SGHTA and CDR2 is FQGNSA. This CDR3 spans 13 amino acids. With 5 bases removed from V and 2 bases from J, the gap between germline ends came to 8 bases. CDR3 sequence reads: CASSRGITDTQYF. The CDR3 region has the DNA TGTGCCAGCAGCCGGGGGATCACAGATACGCAGTATTTT. Together with reference TRBV7-2 and TRBJ2-3, the CDR3 gives the full variable domain: GAGVSQSPSNKVTEKGKDVELRCDPISGHTALYWYRQSLGQGLEFLIYFQGNSAPDKSGLPSDRFSAERTGGSVSTLTIQRTQQEDSAVYLCASSRGITDTQYFGPGTRLTVL.

The chain carries TRBV19 and TRBJ1-1; D may be TRBD1 (5 bases). The CDR3 is made up of 16 amino acids. Trimming removed 6 bases from V and 2 bases from J, with 19 bases in between. Germline values: CDR1 LNHDA, CDR2 SQIVND (reference sequence). The chain's CDR3 is CASSPHPSTGNTEAFF. For the CDR3, the DNA is TGTGCCAGTAGCCCCCACCCTAGTACAGGCAACACTGAAGCTTTCTTT.

About this clone: The same CDR3 is also encoded by other DNA sequences in this sample. The chain carries TRBV2 and TRBJ2-1; 13 nucleotides match TRBD2. This CDR3 comprises 16 residues. V lost 0 bases to trimming and J lost 4 bases; unmatched junction nucleotides: 0. Germline assignment: CDR1 SNHLY and CDR2 FYNNEI. CDR3 bases: TGTGCCAGCAGTGAAGCGACTAGCGGGGGGTACAATGAGCAGTTCTTC. This sequence encodes CASSEATSGGYNEQFF.

This clone was detected only once. This chain links TRBV29-1 with TRBJ2-1; TRBD2 is a possible D gene (5 bases). CDR1 is SQVTM, CDR2 ANQGSEA, per germline. The CDR3 contains 15 residues. V dropped 7 bases and J dropped 0 bases, with 16 bases sitting between them. The CDR3 nucleotides are TGCAGCGCCACGGGGTCGGCAGTCTCCTACAATGAGCAGTTCTTC. This translates into CSATGSAVSYNEQFF.

V usage is TRBV25-1 and J usage is TRBJ1-6; D is uncertain. V was clipped by 5 bases and J by 7 bases, with 6 bases between them. This CDR3 contains 12 residues. Germline lookup yields CDR1 MGHDK and CDR2 SYGVNS. The CDR3 coding sequence is TGTGCCAGCAGTTTTGGGAATTCACCCCTCCACTTT. Protein sequence: CASSFGNSPLHF.

The J gene is TRBJ2-1, the V gene TRBV7-6, with 7 bases lining up with TRBD1. Germline-derived CDR1 and CDR2 are SGHVS and FNYEAQ. V lost 1 base, J lost 6 bases, and 6 bases stayed unmatched. CDR3 size: 15 residues. The CDR3 loop is CASSLVGTEGNEQFF. Here the CDR3 DNA reads TGTGCCAGCAGCTTAGTAGGGACAGAGGGCAATGAGCAGTTCTTC.

This rearrangement joins TRBV7-2 to TRBJ2-2, with D maybe TRBD1 (6 bases). Trimming cost V 2 bases and J 1 base, with 20 bases left between them. CDR3 length equals 19 residues. From germline, CDR1 is SGHTA and CDR2 FQGNSA. CDR3 loop: CASSLRLAPGHENTGELFF. As DNA, the CDR3 is TGTGCCAGCAGCTTAAGACTCGCTCCGGGACACGAGAACACCGGGGAGCTGTTTTTT. Full variable domain (missing parts from reference TRBV7-2 and TRBJ2-2): GAGVSQSPSNKVTEKGKDVELRCDPISGHTALYWYRQSLGQGLEFLIYFQGNSAPDKSGLPSDRFSAERTGGSVSTLTIQRTQQEDSAVYLCASSLRLAPGHENTGELFFGEGSRLTVL.

J is TRBJ1-1 and V is TRBV18, with a weak D call TRBD1 (5 bases). The CDR3 is made up of 16 amino acids. Germline V gives CDR1 KGHSH, CDR2 LQKENI. Between the trimmed V and J ends, which lost 1 base and 1 base, there was a span of 13 bases. CDR3 loop: CASSPLPGLTNTEAFF. In nucleotides, the CDR3 is TGTGCCAGCTCACCACTGCCGGGACTCACGAACACTGAAGCTTTCTTT.

The rearrangement uses TRBV4-3 and TRBJ2-1, with TRBD2 matching over 9 bases. CDR3 length: 16 residues. After removal of 4 bases from V and 2 bases from J, the junction contained 6 bases not matched to a gene. Per the germline V gene, CDR1 is LGHNA and CDR2 is YSLEER. The CDR3 bases are TGCGCCAGCAGCCCCCAAGCGGGAGGCACCTACAATGAGCAGTTCTTC. Protein sequence: CASSPQAGGTYNEQFF.